The 22 T cell receptor beta chains listed next were all sequenced from one sample in a study of CD8+CD57+ T cells in acquired aplastic anemia. Sequencing involved patients with CD8+CD57+ cell expansion previously shown by flow cytometry. TCR beta VDJ and CDR3 profiling used genomic DNA as template. TCRdb recomputed calls from the reads with MiXCR, one row per CDR3 protein. The sample consists of more than 45,000 distinct CDR3 sequences, roughly three fifths of them appearing once. Sample: sorted CD4+, CD8+, or CD8+CD57+ T cells (not recorded which) from PBMCs. The receptor source for this set is a human donor with aplastic anemia.

The chain employs TRBV19 and TRBJ1-5; D may be TRBD1 (5 bases). Looked up from germline, CDR1 is LNHDA and CDR2 is SQIVND (reference sequence). The CDR3 contains 13 residues. The V end was cut by 8 bases, the J end by 0 bases, with 8 bases between. CDR3 sequence reads: CASRDRSNQPQHF. Here the CDR3 DNA reads TGTGCCAGTCGGGACCGTAGCAATCAGCCCCAGCATTTT.

Concerning this clonotype itself: The junction departs from germline at one end; a sequencing error may be responsible. The chain employs TRBV10-3 and TRBJ2-7; a possible D gene is TRBD2 (5 bases). Germline CDR1 is ENHRY and CDR2 is SYGVKD. This CDR3 has 12 residues. The CDR3 region is CAISESGVTLTF. For the CDR3, the DNA is TGTGCCATCAGTGAGTCGGGAGTAACACTAACCTTC.

J is TRBJ1-1 and V is TRBV20-1, with 7 bases aligning to TRBD1. The CDR3 extends over 13 amino acids. Trimming removed 3 bases from V and 2 bases from J; junction bases left unmatched: 3. Germline V gene data show CDR1 as DFQATT and CDR2 as SNEGSKA (reference sequence). This CDR3 reads CSARRDSNTEAFF. The DNA of the CDR3 is TGCAGTGCTAGGAGGGACAGCAACACTGAAGCTTTCTTT.

This clonotype was found many times. The genes are TRBV5-8 and TRBJ2-7; no definite D call. The V end lost 4 bases, the J end lost 5 bases, and 13 bases lay between the germline ends. Germline CDR1 reads SGHTS; CDR2 reads YDEGEE. The CDR3 spans 13 residues. CDR3 nucleotide sequence: TGTGCCAGCAGCCCGTCCCTAGTCAACGAGCAGTACTTC. Residues: CASSPSLVNEQYF.

The chain uses TRBV19 and TRBJ1-2; 11 positions agree with TRBD1. J lost 5 bases, V lost 4 bases, and 3 bases had no gene match. Germline assignment: CDR1 LNHDA and CDR2 SQIVND (reference sequence). The CDR3 runs to 14 residues. CDR3 amino acids: CASSNGTGGYGYTF. The CDR3 DNA follows: TGTGCCAGTAGTAACGGGACAGGGGGGTATGGCTACACCTTC.

This chain connects TRBV27 to TRBJ2-7; D not certain. Germline V CDR1 and CDR2: MNHEY, SMNVEV (reference sequence). Trimming left V 3 bases short and J 0 bases short, with 6 bases between. CDR3 length equals 13 residues. CDR3 DNA: TGTGCCAGCAGTTTTGCGGACTCCTACGAGCAGTACTTC. Its protein product is CASSFADSYEQYF.

The chain joins TRBV19 to TRBJ1-6; TRBD1 is a possible D gene (6 bases). The CDR3 is 13 residues long. Germline assignment: CDR1 LNHDA and CDR2 SQIVND (reference sequence). V was clipped by 2 bases and J by 9 bases, with 8 bases between them. CDR3 sequence (DNA): TGTGCCAGTAGTATACAGGGGATTTCACCCCTCCACTTT. Translating it yields CASSIQGISPLHF. Complete variable domain (other parts from reference TRBV19 and TRBJ1-6): DGGITQSPKYLFRKEGQNVTLSCEQNLNHDAMYWYRQDPGQGLRLIYYSQIVNDFQKGDIAEGYSVSREKKESFPLTVTSAQKNPTAFYLCASSIQGISPLHFGNGTRLTVT.

The chain couples TRBV2 to TRBJ1-6, with D maybe TRBD1 (6 bases). Deletions cut 4 bases from V and 5 bases from J, with 9 bases between. The CDR3 is 14 amino acids. Germline CDR1 SNHLY, CDR2 FYNNEI. CDR3 in DNA: TGTGCCAGCAGTGTTTACAGGGATAATTCACCCCTCCACTTT. Amino acid sequence: CASSVYRDNSPLHF.

This clonotype is categorized as medium-sized. CDR3 DNA sequence: TGCGCCAGCAGTGAGGGAAATGAGCAGTTCTTC. Translated: CASSEGNEQFF. This chain joins TRBV10-2 and TRBJ2-1; D not certain. This CDR3 has 11 amino acids. V lost 2 bases, J lost 7 bases, and 3 bases lay in between. Germline-derived CDR1 and CDR2 are WSHSY and SAAADI.

The chain links TRBV12-3 or TRBV12-4 to TRBJ1-2; D unresolved. CDR3 size: 12 residues. V was shortened by 6 bases and J by 2 bases, with 7 bases between the two germline ends. The DNA of the CDR3 is TGTGCCAGCAGAAAGAGCAACTATGGCTACACCTTC. Protein: CASRKSNYGYTF.

This clonotype was seen many times. The chain recombines TRBV15 with TRBJ1-3; D remains unclear. Trimming removed 1 base from V and 7 bases from J, with 8 bases in between. The CDR3 spans 13 residues. Germline values: CDR1 LNHNV, CDR2 YYDKDF (reference sequence). As DNA, the CDR3 is TGTGCCACCAGCAGAGTCGAAATTAACACCATATATTTT. Translated, it gives CATSRVEINTIYF.

This chain connects TRBV14 to TRBJ2-7; 7 positions agree with TRBD1. This CDR3 contains 16 residues. Looked up from germline, CDR1 is SGHDN and CDR2 is FVKESK. With V trimmed by 1 base and J by 1 base, 7 bases remained unmatched. CDR3: CASSQASGTESYEQYF. Here the CDR3 DNA reads TGTGCCAGCAGCCAAGCGTCCGGGACAGAGTCCTACGAGCAGTACTTC.

This chain connects TRBV7-6 to TRBJ2-5; D is uncertain. Germline V CDR1 and CDR2: SGHVS, FNYEAQ. The CDR3 consists of 11 residues. V was trimmed by 4 bases and J by 5 bases, leaving 5 bases between them. CDR3 residues: CASSSIETQYF. CDR3 DNA sequence: TGTGCCAGCAGCTCAATCGAGACCCAGTACTTC.

This clonotype was picked up many times. The J gene is TRBJ2-7, the V gene TRBV3-1; no firm D call. The CDR3 has 15 amino acids. The V and J ends lost 1 base and 0 bases respectively, with 10 bases between them. CDR1 is LGHDT and CDR2 is YNNKEL in the germline V gene (reference sequence). CDR3 bases: TGTGCCAGCAGCCAAGGACGGAAAAGCTCCTACGAGCAGTACTTC. Translation gives CASSQGRKSSYEQYF.

This clonotype was observed a few times. This chain uses TRBV29-1 with TRBJ1-5, with 12 bases that match TRBD1. Germline V gene data show CDR1 as SQVTM and CDR2 as ANQGSEA. The CDR3 totals 17 residues. The junction had 9 bases not matched to a gene; V was cut back by 6 bases and J by 0 bases. The CDR3: CSVSGTGGPISNQPQHF. The CDR3 bases are TGCAGCGTATCCGGGACAGGGGGCCCGATTAGCAATCAGCCCCAGCATTTT.

The chain links TRBV10-2 to TRBJ2-5; D tentatively reads TRBD1 or TRBD2 (6 bases each). The DNA matches TRBJ2-1 better at its end, which makes the J call doubtful. Germline CDR1 and CDR2: WSHSY and SAAADI. This CDR3 has 15 amino acids. In nucleotides, the CDR3 is TGCGCCAGCAGTGTAGGGGGGCCAGTAGCAGAGACCCAGTTCTTC. Amino acids: CASSVGGPVAETQFF.

This chain links TRBV7-2 with TRBJ1-2; D gene ambiguous. CDR1 and CDR2 (germline): SGHTA, FQGNSA. There are 13 residues in the CDR3. V dropped 3 bases and J dropped 4 bases, with 9 bases sitting between them. CDR3 loop: CASSLEGLYGYTF. In nucleotides, the CDR3 is TGTGCCAGCAGCTTGGAAGGGCTCTATGGCTACACCTTC.

The table lists this clonotype with a few counts. CDR3 coding DNA: TGTGCCAGCAGCCCCGCCCAGACGTATGGCTACACCTTC. This sequence encodes CASSPAQTYGYTF. The V gene is TRBV6-1, the J gene TRBJ1-2; D not certain. Deletions cut 6 bases from V and 5 bases from J, with 13 bases between. The germline CDR1 and CDR2 sequences are MNHNS and SASEGT. The CDR3 has 13 amino acids.

The chain links TRBV29-1 to TRBJ1-2; 11 bases are a match to TRBD1. CDR1 is SQVTM, CDR2 ANQGSEA, per germline. This CDR3 has 12 residues. With V trimmed by 6 bases and J by 7 bases, 4 bases remained unmatched. The CDR3: CSVGQGVGGYTF. The CDR3, as DNA: TGCAGCGTGGGACAGGGGGTTGGTGGCTACACCTTC.

The gene calls are TRBV10-3 and TRBJ2-7; TRBD1 matches 8 bases. This CDR3 region has 13 residues. V was clipped by 7 bases and J by 4 bases; unmatched bases: 6. The V gene's germline CDR1 is ENHRY and CDR2 SYGVKD. The CDR3 DNA is TGTGCCATCACTGGACAGGGTCTTTACGAGCAGTACTTC. Translating gives CAITGQGLYEQYF.

V usage is TRBV11-1 and J usage is TRBJ2-7; 11 bases agree with TRBD2. CDR1 is SGHAT, CDR2 FQDESV, per germline (reference sequence). J gave up 5 bases and V 5 bases, and 11 bases lay outside the gene matches. CDR3 length: 16 amino acids. The CDR3 reads CASSTTIAGGPDEQYF. The CDR3 DNA is TGTGCCAGCAGCACAACAATAGCGGGAGGGCCGGACGAGCAGTACTTC.

This clonotype was counted between two and nine times. The V gene is TRBV6-6, the J gene TRBJ2-5; 11 positions match TRBD1. Germline V gives CDR1 MNHNY, CDR2 SVGAGI (reference sequence). Losses at the gene ends were 0 bases for V and 4 bases for J; bases not matched to a gene: 10. CDR3 length equals 18 residues. CDR3 nucleotides: TGTGCCAGCAGTTACTCCTGGACAGGGGGCGCTAATGGAGAGACCCAGTACTTC. This translates into CASSYSWTGGANGETQYF.